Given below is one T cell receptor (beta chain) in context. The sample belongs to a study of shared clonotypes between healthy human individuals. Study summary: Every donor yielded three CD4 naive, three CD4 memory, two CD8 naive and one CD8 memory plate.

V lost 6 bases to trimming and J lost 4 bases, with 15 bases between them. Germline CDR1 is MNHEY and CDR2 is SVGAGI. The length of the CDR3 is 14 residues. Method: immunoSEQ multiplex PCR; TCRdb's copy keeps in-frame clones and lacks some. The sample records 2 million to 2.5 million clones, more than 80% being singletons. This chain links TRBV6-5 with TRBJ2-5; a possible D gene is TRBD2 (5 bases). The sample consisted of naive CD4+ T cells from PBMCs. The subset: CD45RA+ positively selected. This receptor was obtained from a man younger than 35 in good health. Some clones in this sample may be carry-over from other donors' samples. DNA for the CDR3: TGTGCCAGCAGCTACAAAAACAGCGGAGAGACCCAGTACTTC. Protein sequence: CASSYKNSGETQYF.